This T cell receptor beta chain emerged from a study of patients and donors after allogeneic stem cell transplantation. Each CDR3 protein is one row after TCRdb ran MiXCR on the RT-PCR reads. The repertoire holds roughly 200,000 distinct CDR3 sequences, around 41% seen once, with approximately 10% in the top ten. Germline loops: CDR1 SGHRS, CDR2 YFSETQ. The length of the CDR3 is 14 residues. V was clipped by 4 bases and J by 7 bases, with 18 bases between them. Sequenced input: blood, either unsorted or a sorted T cell fraction (not recorded which). The clonotype originates from a human donor who was either an allogeneic HSCT recipient or a stem cell or donor lymphocyte infusion donor (not recorded which). It is not recorded whose cells these are; they may come from a transplant donor. This chain links TRBV5-1 with TRBJ2-7; D is perhaps TRBD1 (6 bases). The CDR3 DNA sequence: TGCGCCAGCAGCGCTGGACAGCTCGTCTGGGAGCAGTACTTC. Protein sequence: CASSAGQLVWEQYF.